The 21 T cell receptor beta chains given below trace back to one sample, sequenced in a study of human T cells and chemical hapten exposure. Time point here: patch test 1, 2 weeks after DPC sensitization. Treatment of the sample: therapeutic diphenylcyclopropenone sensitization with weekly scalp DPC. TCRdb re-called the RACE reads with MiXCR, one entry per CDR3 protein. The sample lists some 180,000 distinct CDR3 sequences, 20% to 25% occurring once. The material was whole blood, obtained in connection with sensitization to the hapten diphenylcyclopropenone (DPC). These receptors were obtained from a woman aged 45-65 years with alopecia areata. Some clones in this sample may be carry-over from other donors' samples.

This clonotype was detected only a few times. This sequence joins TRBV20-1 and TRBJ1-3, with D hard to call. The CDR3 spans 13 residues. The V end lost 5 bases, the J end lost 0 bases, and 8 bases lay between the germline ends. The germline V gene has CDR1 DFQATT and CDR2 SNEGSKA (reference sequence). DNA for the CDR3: TGCAGTGCTGCAGATCGCTCTGGAAACACCATATATTTT. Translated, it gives CSAADRSGNTIYF.

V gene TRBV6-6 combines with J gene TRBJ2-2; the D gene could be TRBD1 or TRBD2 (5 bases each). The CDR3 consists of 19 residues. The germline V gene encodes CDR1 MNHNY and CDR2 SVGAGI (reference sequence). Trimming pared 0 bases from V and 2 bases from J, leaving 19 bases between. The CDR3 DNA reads TGTGCCAGCAGTTACTCTGGGGGTCGCACCCCTGAAAACACCGGGGAGCTGTTTTTT. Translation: CASSYSGGRTPENTGELFF.

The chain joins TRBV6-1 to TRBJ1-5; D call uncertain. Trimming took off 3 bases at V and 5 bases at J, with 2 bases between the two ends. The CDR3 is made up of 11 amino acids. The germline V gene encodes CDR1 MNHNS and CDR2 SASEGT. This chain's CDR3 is CASSEYQPQHF. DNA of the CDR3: TGTGCCAGCAGTGAGTATCAGCCCCAGCATTTT.

The CDR3, as DNA: TGTGCCAGCAGGACCGGATCTTCTTTGGACAGTTCCTACGAGCAGTACTTC. It is translated as CASRTGSSLDSSYEQYF. This rearrangement joins TRBV21-1 to TRBJ2-7; the listed D gene, TRBD1, was not tested against the DNA. TRBV21-1 is listed as a pseudogene. This CDR3 spans 17 amino acids.

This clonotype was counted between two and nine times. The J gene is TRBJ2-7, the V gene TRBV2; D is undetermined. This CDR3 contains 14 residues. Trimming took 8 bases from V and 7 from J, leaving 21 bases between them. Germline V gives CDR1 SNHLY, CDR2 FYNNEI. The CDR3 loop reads CASGSFQSKWEQYF. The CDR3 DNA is TGTGCCAGCGGTTCGTTTCAGTCCAAATGGGAGCAGTACTTC. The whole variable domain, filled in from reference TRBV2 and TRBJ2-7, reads EPEVTQTPSHQVTQMGQEVILRCVPISNHLYFYWYRQILGQKVEFLVSFYNNEISEKSEIFDDQFSVERPDGSNFTLKIRSTKLEDSAMYFCASGSFQSKWEQYFGPGTRLTVT.

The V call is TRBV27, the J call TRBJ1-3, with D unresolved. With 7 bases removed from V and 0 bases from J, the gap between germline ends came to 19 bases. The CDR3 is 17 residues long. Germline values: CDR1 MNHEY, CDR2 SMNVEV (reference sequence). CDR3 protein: CASMDVRTGDSGNTIYF. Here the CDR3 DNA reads TGTGCCAGCATGGACGTAAGGACCGGGGACTCTGGAAACACCATATATTTT.

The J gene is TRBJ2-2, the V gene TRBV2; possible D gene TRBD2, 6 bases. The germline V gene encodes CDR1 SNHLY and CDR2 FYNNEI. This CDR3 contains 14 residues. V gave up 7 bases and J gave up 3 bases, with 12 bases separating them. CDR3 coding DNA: TGTGCCAGCAACCTGGGACTGCACACCGGGGAGCTGTTTTTT. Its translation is CASNLGLHTGELFF.

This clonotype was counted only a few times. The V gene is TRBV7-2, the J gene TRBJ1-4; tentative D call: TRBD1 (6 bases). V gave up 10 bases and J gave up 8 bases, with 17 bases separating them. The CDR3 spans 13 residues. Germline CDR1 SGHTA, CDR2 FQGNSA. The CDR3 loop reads CATQKDSTEKLFF. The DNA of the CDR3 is TGTGCCACGCAGAAGGACAGCACCGAAAAACTGTTTTTT.

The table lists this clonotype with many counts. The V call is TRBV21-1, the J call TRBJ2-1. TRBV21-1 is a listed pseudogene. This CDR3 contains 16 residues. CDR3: CASSKGGGSSYNEQFF. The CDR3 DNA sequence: TGTGCCAGCAGCAAAGGTGGGGGGAGCTCCTACAATGAGCAGTTCTTC.

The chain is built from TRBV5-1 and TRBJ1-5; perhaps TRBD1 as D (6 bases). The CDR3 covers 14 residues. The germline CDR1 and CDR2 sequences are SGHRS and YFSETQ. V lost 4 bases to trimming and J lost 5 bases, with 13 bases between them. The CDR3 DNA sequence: TGCGCCAGCAGCCGGGACCCAGGGGATCAGCCCCAGCATTTT. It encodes CASSRDPGDQPQHF.

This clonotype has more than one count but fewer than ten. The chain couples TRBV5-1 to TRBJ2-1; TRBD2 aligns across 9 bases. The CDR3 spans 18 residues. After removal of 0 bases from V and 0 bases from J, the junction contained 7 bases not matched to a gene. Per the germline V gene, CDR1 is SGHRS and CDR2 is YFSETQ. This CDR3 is CASSLVSSGTSSYNEQFF. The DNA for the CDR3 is TGCGCCAGCAGCTTGGTGTCTAGCGGGACAAGCTCCTACAATGAGCAGTTCTTC. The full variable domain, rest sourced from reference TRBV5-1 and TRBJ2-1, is KAGVTQTPRYLIKTRGQQVTLSCSPISGHRSVSWYQQTPGQGLQFLFEYFSETQRNKGNFPGRFSGRQFSNSRSEMNVSTLELGDSALYLCASSLVSSGTSSYNEQFFGPGTRLTVL.

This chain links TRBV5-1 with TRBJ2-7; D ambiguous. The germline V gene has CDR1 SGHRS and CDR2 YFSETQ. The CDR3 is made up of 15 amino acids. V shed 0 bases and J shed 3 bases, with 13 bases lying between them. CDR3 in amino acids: CASSLGSRNIYEQYF. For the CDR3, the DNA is TGCGCCAGCAGCTTGGGCAGTCGCAACATCTACGAGCAGTACTTC.

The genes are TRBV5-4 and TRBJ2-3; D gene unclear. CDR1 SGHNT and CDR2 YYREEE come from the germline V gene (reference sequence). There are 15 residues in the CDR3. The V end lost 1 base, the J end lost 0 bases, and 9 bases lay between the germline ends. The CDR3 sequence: CASSLTAPSTDTQYF. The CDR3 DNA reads TGTGCCAGCAGCTTGACTGCACCTAGCACAGATACGCAGTATTTT.

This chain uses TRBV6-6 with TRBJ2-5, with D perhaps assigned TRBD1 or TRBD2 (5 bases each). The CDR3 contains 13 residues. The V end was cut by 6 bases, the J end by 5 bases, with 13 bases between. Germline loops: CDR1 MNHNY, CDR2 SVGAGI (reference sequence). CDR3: CASRRDLEETQYF. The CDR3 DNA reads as TGTGCCAGCAGAAGGGACCTTGAGGAGACCCAGTACTTC.

The CDR3 DNA sequence: TGTGCCACCCTCTCGCGGGGGGGGGGCCATGAGCAGTTCTTC. Protein sequence: CATLSRGGGHEQFF. The chain recombines TRBV3-1 with TRBJ2-1; 9 bases are a match to TRBD2. The CDR3 is 14 amino acids. With V trimmed by 10 bases and J by 8 bases, 12 bases remained unmatched. From germline, CDR1 is LGHDT and CDR2 YNNKEL (reference sequence).

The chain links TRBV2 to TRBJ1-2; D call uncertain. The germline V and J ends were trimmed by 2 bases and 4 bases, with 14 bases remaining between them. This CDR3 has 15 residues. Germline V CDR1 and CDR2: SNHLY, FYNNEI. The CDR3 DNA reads TGTGCCAGCAGTGAATTGCGGGGTATTAGCTATGGCTACACCTTC. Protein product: CASSELRGISYGYTF.

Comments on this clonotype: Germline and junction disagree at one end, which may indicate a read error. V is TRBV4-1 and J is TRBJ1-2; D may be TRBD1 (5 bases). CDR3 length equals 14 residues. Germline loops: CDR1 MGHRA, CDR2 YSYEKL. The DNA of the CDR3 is TGCGCCAGCAGCCAAGAGGATAGGGGTACGGCCTATAGTTTC. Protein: CASSQEDRGTAYSF.

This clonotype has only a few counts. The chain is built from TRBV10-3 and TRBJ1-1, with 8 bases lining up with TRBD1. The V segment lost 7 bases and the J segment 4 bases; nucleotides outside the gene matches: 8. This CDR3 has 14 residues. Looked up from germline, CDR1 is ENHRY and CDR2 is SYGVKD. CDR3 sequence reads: CAINIRDRITEAFF. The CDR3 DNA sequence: TGTGCCATCAACATTCGGGACAGGATCACTGAAGCTTTCTTT.

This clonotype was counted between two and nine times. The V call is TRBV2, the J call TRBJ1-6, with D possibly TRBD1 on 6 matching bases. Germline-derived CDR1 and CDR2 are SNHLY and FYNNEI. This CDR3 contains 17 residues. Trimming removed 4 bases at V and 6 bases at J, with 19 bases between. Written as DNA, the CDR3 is TGTGCCAGCAGTGCCGATTCAGGACAGACTTTTAATTCACCCCTCCACTTT. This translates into CASSADSGQTFNSPLHF.

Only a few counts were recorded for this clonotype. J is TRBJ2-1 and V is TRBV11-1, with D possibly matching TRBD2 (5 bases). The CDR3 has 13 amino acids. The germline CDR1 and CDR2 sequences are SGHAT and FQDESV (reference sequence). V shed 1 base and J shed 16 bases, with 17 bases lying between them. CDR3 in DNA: TGTGCCAGCAGCTTAGGGCACCCTGGAGGTTTATTCTTC. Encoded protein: CASSLGHPGGLFF.

CDR3 DNA: TGTGCCAGCAGCCCCGTGGGACTAGCGGTAGATACGCAGTATTTT. It specifies CASSPVGLAVDTQYF. The chain has TRBV7-9 and TRBJ2-3; TRBD2 matches 11 bases. The V gene end was trimmed by 5 bases and the J gene end by 5 bases; junction bases not matched to a gene: 6. From germline, CDR1 is SEHNR and CDR2 FQNEAQ (reference sequence). The CDR3 consists of 15 residues. Complete variable domain (other parts from reference TRBV7-9 and TRBJ2-3): DTGVSQNPRHKITKRGQNVTFRCDPISEHNRLYWYRQTLGQGPEFLTYFQNEAQLEKSRLLSDRFSAERPKGSFSTLEIQRTEQGDSAMYLCASSPVGLAVDTQYFGPGTRLTVL.